One and the same sample provided the 13 T cell receptor beta chains below, sequenced in a study of blood T cell repertoires in COVID-19. TCRdb's copy holds only in-frame clones and misses some; the assay was immunoSEQ multiplex PCR. The table shows about 150,000 clones, with approximately 85% occurring only once. The sequencing input was peripheral blood. The receptors were gathered from a man in his 60s with COVID-19, enrolled during active disease.

This chain joins TRBV6-2 or TRBV6-3 and TRBJ2-1; D is perhaps TRBD2 (5 bases). The CDR3 is 17 amino acids. Between the trimmed V and J ends, which lost 2 bases and 0 bases, there was a span of 14 bases. CDR1 and CDR2 (germline): MNHEY, SVGEGT. This chain's CDR3 is CASSYRLAFSSYNEQFF. DNA of the CDR3: TGTGCCAGCAGTTACCGGTTAGCGTTTAGCTCCTACAATGAGCAGTTCTTC.

This chain uses TRBV2 with TRBJ1-2; no clear D. The CDR3 spans 13 residues. The V and J ends lost 4 bases and 5 bases respectively, with 11 bases between them. Germline-derived CDR1 and CDR2 are SNHLY and FYNNEI. The CDR3 spells CASSAAEVYGYTF. The CDR3 bases are TGTGCCAGCAGTGCGGCGGAAGTTTATGGCTACACCTTC. Variable domain in full (rest from reference TRBV2 and TRBJ1-2): EPEVTQTPSHQVTQMGQEVILRCVPISNHLYFYWYRQILGQKVEFLVSFYNNEISEKSEIFDDQFSVERPDGSNFTLKIRSTKLEDSAMYFCASSAAEVYGYTFGSGTRLTVV.

This clone showed up just once. The chain uses TRBV9 and TRBJ2-3; D not certain. V lost 0 bases to trimming and J lost 2 bases, with 7 bases between them. CDR1 SGDLS and CDR2 YYNGEE come from the germline V gene. CDR3 size: 14 residues. The CDR3 here is CASSVVPNTDTQYF. CDR3 nucleotide sequence: TGTGCCAGCAGCGTAGTCCCCAACACAGATACGCAGTATTTT.

The gene calls are TRBV19 and TRBJ1-4; 7 bases are a match to TRBD1. The V segment lost 1 base and the J segment 7 bases; nucleotides outside the gene matches: 3. CDR3 length: 14 amino acids. Germline V gives CDR1 LNHDA, CDR2 SQIVND (reference sequence). The chain's CDR3 is CASSIGGGGEKLFF. DNA for the CDR3: TGTGCCAGTAGTATAGGAGGGGGCGGTGAAAAACTGTTTTTT.

The chain carries TRBV28 and TRBJ1-5; perhaps TRBD1 as D (5 bases). The germline CDR1 and CDR2 sequences are MDHEN and SYDVKM. V was shortened by 7 bases and J by 1 base, with 11 bases between the two germline ends. The length of the CDR3 is 14 residues. The CDR3 here is CASTGGSSNQPQHF. DNA of the CDR3: TGTGCCAGCACGGGGGGGTCGAGCAATCAGCCCCAGCATTTT.

V is TRBV6-5 and J is TRBJ2-7, with D possibly being TRBD2 (5 bases). CDR1 is MNHEY and CDR2 is SVGAGI in the germline V gene. The CDR3 length is 14 residues. With 4 bases removed from V and 4 bases from J, the gap between germline ends came to 14 bases. The DNA for the CDR3 is TGTGCCAGCAGTTCCACGGGAACAGAGTACGAGCAGTACTTC. This encodes CASSSTGTEYEQYF.

V is TRBV7-2 and J is TRBJ2-3, with D perhaps matching TRBD2 (6 bases). V lost 1 base and J 4 bases, leaving 9 bases between the germline ends. The CDR3 is made up of 14 amino acids. Per germline, CDR1 SGHTA and CDR2 FQGNSA. The CDR3 bases are TGTGCCAGCAGCTTAGGAGCGGGCTCAGATACGCAGTATTTT. It is translated as CASSLGAGSDTQYF.

The genes are TRBV3-1 (or the pseudogene TRBV3-2) and TRBJ2-7; 8 bases line up with TRBD2. V gave up 1 base and J gave up 0 bases; unmatched junction bases: 14. The germline gives CDR1 LGHDT, CDR2 YNNKEL (reference sequence). The length of the CDR3 is 19 residues. As DNA, the CDR3 is TGTGCCAGCAGCCAAGCGAGAAGCGGGAGAGTTATTGGCTCCTACGAGCAGTACTTC. Protein sequence: CASSQARSGRVIGSYEQYF.

The chain couples TRBV11-3 to TRBJ2-1; D is unresolved. This CDR3 has 10 amino acids. The V end was cut by 8 bases, the J end by 7 bases, with 6 bases between. The germline V gene encodes CDR1 SGHNT and CDR2 YENEEA. CDR3 DNA sequence: TGTGCCAGCGGCAAAAATGAGCAGTTCTTC. Translating it yields CASGKNEQFF.

This chain connects TRBV5-1 to TRBJ2-7; 9 positions match TRBD1. The germline V gene encodes CDR1 SGHRS and CDR2 YFSETQ. With 7 bases clipped from V and 7 bases from J, the junction kept 6 bases outside the gene matches. The CDR3 has 12 residues. The CDR3 protein is CASGTGRREQYF. The CDR3 DNA is TGCGCCAGCGGGACAGGGCGAAGGGAGCAGTACTTC. Combining the CDR3 with reference TRBV5-1 and TRBJ2-7 gives the whole variable domain KAGVTQTPRYLIKTRGQQVTLSCSPISGHRSVSWYQQTPGQGLQFLFEYFSETQRNKGNFPGRFSGRQFSNSRSEMNVSTLELGDSALYLCASGTGRREQYFGPGTRLTVT.

This chain uses TRBV7-9 with TRBJ1-2, with D maybe TRBD1 (5 bases). V lost 0 bases and J 4 bases, leaving 12 bases between the germline ends. Germline V gene lookup returns CDR1 SEHNR and CDR2 FQNEAQ (reference sequence). There are 15 residues in the CDR3. CDR3 loop: CASSLALTAVYGYTF. In nucleotides, the CDR3 is TGTGCCAGCAGCTTAGCGCTGACAGCAGTCTATGGCTACACCTTC.

Note on this clone: One junction end disagrees with the germline gene, perhaps due to a read error. The rearrangement links TRBV6-1 to TRBJ1-1; maybe TRBD1 (5 bases). Germline assignment: CDR1 MNHNS and CDR2 SASEGT. The CDR3 covers 14 residues. The CDR3 is CASIEGRANTEAFF. CDR3 in DNA: TGTGCCAGCATTGAAGGCAGGGCGAACACTGAAGCTTTCTTT.

V and J are TRBV18 and TRBJ2-2, with a tentative D call TRBD1 (5 bases). Trimming cost V 2 bases and J 11 bases, with 18 bases left between them. This CDR3 has 15 residues. Germline V gene sequence: CDR1 KGHSH, CDR2 LQKENI. This CDR3 reads CASSPSAGIYVELFF. The CDR3 DNA is TGTGCCAGCTCACCATCGGCAGGGATCTATGTTGAGCTGTTTTTT.